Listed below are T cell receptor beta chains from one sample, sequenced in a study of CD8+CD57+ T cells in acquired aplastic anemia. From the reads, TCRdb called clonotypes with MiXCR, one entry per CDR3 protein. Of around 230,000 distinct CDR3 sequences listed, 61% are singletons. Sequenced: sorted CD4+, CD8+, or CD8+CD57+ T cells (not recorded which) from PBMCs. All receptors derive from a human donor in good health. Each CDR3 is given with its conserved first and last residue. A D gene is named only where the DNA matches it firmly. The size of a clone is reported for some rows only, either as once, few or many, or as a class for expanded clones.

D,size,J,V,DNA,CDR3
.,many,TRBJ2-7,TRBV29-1,TGCAGCGTTGGGCGAGCGTACGAGCAGTACTTC,CSVGRAYEQYF
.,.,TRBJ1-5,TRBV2,TGTGCCAGCAGTGTAGGACAGTTAAGCAATCAGCCCCAGCATTTT,CASSVGQLSNQPQHF
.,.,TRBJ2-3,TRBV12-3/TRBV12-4,TGTGCCAGCAGTTTAGGTCTGTTCGATACGCAGTATTTT,CASSLGLFDTQYF
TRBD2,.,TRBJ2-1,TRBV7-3,TGTGCCAGCAGCCTCAGCGGGGGGACAAACAATGAGCAGTTCTTC,CASSLSGGTNNEQFF
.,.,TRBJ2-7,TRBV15,TGTGCCACCAGCCTTACGGGGCAGGTGTACGAGCAGTACTTC,CATSLTGQVYEQYF
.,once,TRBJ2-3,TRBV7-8,TGTGCCAGCAGCTTAGCGGGGGGACCGAGCTACGAGCAGTGTTTT,CASSLAGGPSYEQCF
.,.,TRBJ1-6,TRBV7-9,TGTGCCAGCAGCTTAGATTCACCCCTCCACTTT,CASSLDSPLHF
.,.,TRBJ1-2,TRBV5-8,TGTGCCAGCAGCTTGGGCACCTCCTACTATGGCTACACCTTC,CASSLGTSYYGYTF
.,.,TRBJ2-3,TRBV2,TGTGCCACCAGCCCAAGAGGAGTAGATACGCAGTATTTT,CATSPRGVDTQYF
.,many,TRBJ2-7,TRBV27,TGTGCCAGCAGTTTATTGGGGGTAGGCGAGCAGTACTTC,CASSLLGVGEQYF
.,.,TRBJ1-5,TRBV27,TGTGCCAGCAGTCCCCACGGGGGACGGGTCAATCAGCCCCAGCATTTT,CASSPHGGRVNQPQHF
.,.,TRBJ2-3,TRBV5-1,TGCGCCAGCAGCTTGGAGGCGGTTAAAAGCACAGATACGCAGTATTTT,CASSLEAVKSTDTQYF
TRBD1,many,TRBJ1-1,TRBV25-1,TGTGCCAGCAGTATCACAGGGGGCGGGACTGAAGCTTTCTTT,CASSITGGGTEAFF
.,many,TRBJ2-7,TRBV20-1,TGCAGTGCTAGAGGCGTGGTATTGCACGAGCAGTACTTC,CSARGVVLHEQYF
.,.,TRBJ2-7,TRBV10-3,TGTGCCATCAGATATCGGGGAGGTACCTACGAGCAGTACTTC,CAIRYRGGTYEQYF
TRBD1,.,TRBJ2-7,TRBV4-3,TGCGCCAGCAGCCAAACGACAGGGGTGAGGTACGAGCAGTACTTC,CASSQTTGVRYEQYF
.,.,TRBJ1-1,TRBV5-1,TGCGCCAGCAGCCCACATCCGACAGATGCGAACACTGAAGCTTTCTTT,CASSPHPTDANTEAFF
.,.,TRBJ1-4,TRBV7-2,TGTGCCAGCAGCTTAGATCCGGACAATAATGAAAAACTGTTTTTT,CASSLDPDNNEKLFF
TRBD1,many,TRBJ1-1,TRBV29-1,TGCAGCGTAAACGCCGGGACAGGGGGCCACACTGAAGCTTTCTTT,CSVNAGTGGHTEAFF
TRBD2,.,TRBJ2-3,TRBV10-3,TGTGCCATCGTCGCGGGGGGGCTCACAGATACGCAGTATTTT,CAIVAGGLTDTQYF
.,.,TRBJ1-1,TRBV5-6,TGTGCCAGCAGCTTAACGACTAGCCTTTACACTGAAGCTTTCTTT,CASSLTTSLYTEAFF
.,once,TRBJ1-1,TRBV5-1,TGCGCCAGCAGCTTGGCCCCATCCGGCTCCACTGAAGCTTTCTTT,CASSLAPSGSTEAFF
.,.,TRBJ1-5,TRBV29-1,TGCAGCGTGGTGGATCAGCCCCAGCATTTT,CSVVDQPQHF
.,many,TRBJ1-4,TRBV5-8,TGTGCCAGCAGCCCCGGGTTCTCGGAAAAACTGTTTTTT,CASSPGFSEKLFF
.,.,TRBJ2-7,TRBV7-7,TGTGCCAGCAGCTTACGGGCAGGGGGGCCGGCCTACGAGCAGTACTTC,CASSLRAGGPAYEQYF
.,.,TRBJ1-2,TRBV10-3,TGTGCCATCAGTGAGTCGAGGTCTAACTTAGGCTACACCTTC,CAISESRSNLGYTF
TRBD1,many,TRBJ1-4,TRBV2,TGTGCCAGCAGAGCCAGACCGGCAGGGGGATCGGAAAAACTGTTTTTT,CASRARPAGGSEKLFF
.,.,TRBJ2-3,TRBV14,TGTGCCAGCAGCGCAAGAACAGTTTGGGATACGCAGTATTTT,CASSARTVWDTQYF
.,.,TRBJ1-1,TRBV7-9,TGTGCCAGCAGCTTAGCGCCGACAGCGAACACTGAAGCTTTCTTT,CASSLAPTANTEAFF
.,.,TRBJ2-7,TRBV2,TGTGCCAGCAGTTACACAACAGACAGATCGCAGTACTTC,CASSYTTDRSQYF
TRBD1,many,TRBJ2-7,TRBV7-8,TGTGCCAGCAGCCATCCCGGGACAGGGGTCGGAGTATGGGCGGGAGGAAACTACGAGCAGTACTTC,CASSHPGTGVGVWAGGNYEQYF
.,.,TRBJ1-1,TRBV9,TGTGCCAGCAGCGTAACGTCAACGGGAGTTTACACTGAAGCTTTCTTT,CASSVTSTGVYTEAFF
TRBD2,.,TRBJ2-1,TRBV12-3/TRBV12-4,TGTGCCAGCAGCTCCGGGACTAGCCGGTACAATGAGCAGTTCTTC,CASSSGTSRYNEQFF
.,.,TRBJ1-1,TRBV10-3,TGTGCCATCAGTGAGTGGGGGCAGGGGAACACTGAAGCTTTCTTT,CAISEWGQGNTEAFF
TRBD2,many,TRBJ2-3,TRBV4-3,TGCGCCAGCAGCCGCGAAAGGACTAGCGGGGGGCCGGAGGATACGCAGTATTTT,CASSRERTSGGPEDTQYF
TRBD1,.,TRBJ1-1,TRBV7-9,TGTGCCAGCAGCGGCCGGGACAGCACTGAAGCTTTCTTT,CASSGRDSTEAFF
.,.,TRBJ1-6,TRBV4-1,TGCGCCAGCAGCCAAGAAGGGACGGTGCGTTCACCCCTCCACTTT,CASSQEGTVRSPLHF
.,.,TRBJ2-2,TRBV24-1,TGTGCCACCAGTGATCCGGGACACCGGAGCGGGGAGCTGTTTTTT,CATSDPGHRSGELFF
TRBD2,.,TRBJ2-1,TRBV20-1,TGCAGTGCTAGAGATGAACTAGCGGGGCAATACTACAATGAGCAGTTCTTC,CSARDELAGQYYNEQFF
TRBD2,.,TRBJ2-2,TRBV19,TGTGCCAGTAGTAGGTCTAGCGGGAGTTGGACCGGGGAGCTGTTTTTT,CASSRSSGSWTGELFF
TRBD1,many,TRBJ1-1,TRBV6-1,TGTGCCAGCAGTGGCCGGGACAGCCAGTCGGGCACTGAAGCTTTCTTT,CASSGRDSQSGTEAFF
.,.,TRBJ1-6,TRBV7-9,TGTGCCAGCAGCTCCTCGGGGTCCGAAGGTTCACCCCTCCACTTT,CASSSSGSEGSPLHF
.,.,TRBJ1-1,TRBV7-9,TGTGCCAGCAGAATGGAGGGGGTCACTGAAGCTTTCTTT,CASRMEGVTEAFF
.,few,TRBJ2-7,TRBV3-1,TGTGCCAGCAGCCCCCAGAATAAGGGCGAGCAGTACTTC,CASSPQNKGEQYF